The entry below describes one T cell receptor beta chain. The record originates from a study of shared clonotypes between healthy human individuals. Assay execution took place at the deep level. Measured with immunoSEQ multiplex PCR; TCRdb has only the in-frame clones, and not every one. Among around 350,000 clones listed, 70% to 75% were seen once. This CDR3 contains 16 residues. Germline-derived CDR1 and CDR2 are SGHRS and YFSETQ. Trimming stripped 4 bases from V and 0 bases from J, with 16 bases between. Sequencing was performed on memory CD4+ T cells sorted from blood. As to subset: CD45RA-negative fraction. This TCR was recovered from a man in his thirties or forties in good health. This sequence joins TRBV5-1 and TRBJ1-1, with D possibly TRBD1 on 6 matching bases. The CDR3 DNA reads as TGCGCCAGCAGCCCCAGGACAGCCATTTTGAACACTGAAGCTTTCTTT. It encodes CASSPRTAILNTEAFF.